Shown below are 17 T cell receptor beta chains from a single sample sequenced in a study of cytomegalovirus exposure and HLA in healthy donors. The PCR ran on 60 Vbeta and 13 Jbeta primers. Method: immunoSEQ multiplex PCR; TCRdb's copy keeps in-frame clones and lacks some. Here the sample spans roughly 98,000 clones, about 78% being singletons. Material for sequencing was PBMCs. The receptors here all came from a man between 35 and 55 years old in good health and CMV-seronegative.

The gene calls are TRBV10-3 and TRBJ1-1; possible D gene TRBD1, 5 bases. CDR3 length equals 13 residues. The V gene's germline CDR1 is ENHRY and CDR2 SYGVKD. With 4 bases removed from V and 11 bases from J, the gap between germline ends came to 17 bases. CDR3: CAISGGGLGYAFF. The CDR3 coding sequence is TGTGCCATCAGTGGCGGGGGACTGGGTTACGCTTTCTTT.

The V call is TRBV30, the J call TRBJ1-6; 8 bases agree with TRBD1. Germline V gene data show CDR1 as GTSNPN and CDR2 as SVGIG (reference sequence). Trimming at V came to 4 bases and at J to 9 bases, leaving 5 bases not matched to a gene. CDR3 length equals 13 residues. This chain's CDR3 is CAWTGQGGSPLHF. CDR3 in DNA: TGTGCCTGGACTGGACAGGGAGGTTCACCCCTCCACTTT.

This chain links TRBV14 with TRBJ2-1; 10 bases map to TRBD2. The length of the CDR3 is 17 residues. V gave up 0 bases and J gave up 7 bases; unmatched junction bases: 9. CDR1 and CDR2 from the germline V gene are SGHDN and FVKESK. The CDR3 DNA sequence: TGTGCCAGCAGCCAAGATAGAAGCGGGAGGGCCGAAAATGAGCAGTTCTTC. Its translation is CASSQDRSGRAENEQFF.

The gene calls are TRBV28 and TRBJ2-7, with 15 bases lining up with TRBD2. Germline CDR1 and CDR2: MDHEN and SYDVKM. The CDR3 consists of 15 residues. Trimming at V came to 5 bases and at J to 11 bases, leaving 10 bases not matched to a gene. Written as DNA, the CDR3 is TGTGCCAGCAGTGCGTCCGGGACTAGCGGGAGGCCTAAGTACTTC. Translating gives CASSASGTSGRPKYF.

The chain carries TRBV6-5 and TRBJ1-1, with a tentative D call TRBD1 (6 bases). The V end lost 2 bases, the J end lost 0 bases, and 13 bases lay between the germline ends. The CDR3 loop spans 16 amino acids. Germline CDR1 reads MNHEY; CDR2 reads SVGAGI. The CDR3 region is CASSYGTGIMNTEAFF. CDR3 DNA: TGTGCCAGCAGTTACGGAACAGGGATTATGAACACTGAAGCTTTCTTT.

This clone occurred once. The chain combines TRBV5-1 with TRBJ2-7; TRBD1 is a possible D gene (6 bases). Germline V gives CDR1 SGHRS, CDR2 YFSETQ. This CDR3 has 16 residues. V lost 0 bases and J lost 1, with 14 bases in between. CDR3 in amino acids: CASSLGYRDKSYEQYF. The CDR3 DNA reads TGCGCCAGCAGCTTGGGGTACCGGGACAAGTCCTACGAGCAGTACTTC.

V gene TRBV4-1 combines with J gene TRBJ2-5; the D is unclear. The better agreement between TRBJ2-7 and the DNA end casts doubt on the J call. Germline V gives CDR1 MGHRA, CDR2 YSYEKL. The CDR3 has 16 amino acids. CDR3 DNA sequence: TGCGCCAGCAGCCAAATCATGAGTTTTTCTCACTACGAGCAGTACTTC. It yields the protein CASSQIMSFSHYEQYF.

V usage is TRBV28 and J usage is TRBJ1-6; the D gene is possibly TRBD1 (6 bases). The germline V and J ends were trimmed by 6 bases and 5 bases, with 14 bases remaining between them. This CDR3 spans 15 amino acids. The germline gives CDR1 MDHEN, CDR2 SYDVKM. The CDR3 bases are TGTGCCAGCAGCATGGGGTCAGGGGATAATTCACCCCTCCACTTT. It encodes CASSMGSGDNSPLHF.

In DNA form, the CDR3 reads TGCAGCGTTCTTTGGGGGGTGGATCAGCCCCAGCATTTT. This codes for CSVLWGVDQPQHF. The V and J genes are TRBV29-1 and TRBJ1-5; weak D call: TRBD1 (5 bases). Germline V lookup: CDR1 SQVTM, CDR2 ANQGSEA. The CDR3 spans 13 residues. Trimming removed 5 bases from V and 5 bases from J, with 13 bases in between.

J is TRBJ2-1 and V is TRBV2, with 8 bases matching TRBD2. Germline-derived CDR1 and CDR2 are SNHLY and FYNNEI. This CDR3 region has 18 residues. V dropped 3 bases and J dropped 1; count of bases not matched to a gene: 11. Here the CDR3 reads CASSEIAGSILSYNEQFF. The CDR3 DNA reads as TGTGCCAGCAGTGAGATAGCGGGAAGTATCTTATCCTACAATGAGCAGTTCTTC.

This chain connects TRBV28 to TRBJ1-1; D uncertain. Per the germline V gene, CDR1 is MDHEN and CDR2 is SYDVKM. The CDR3 has 13 residues. V lost 3 bases and J 0 bases, leaving 5 bases between the germline ends. The CDR3 protein is CASSFTVNTEAFF. The CDR3 DNA reads TGTGCCAGCAGTTTCACAGTGAACACTGAAGCTTTCTTT. The variable domain in full, completed from reference TRBV28 and TRBJ1-1, reads DVKVTQSSRYLVKRTGEKVFLECVQDMDHENMFWYRQDPGLGLRLIYFSYDVKMKEKGDIPEGYSVSREKKERFSLILESASTNQTSMYLCASSFTVNTEAFFGQGTRLTVV.

This clone came up a few times. The rearrangement joins TRBV21-1 to TRBJ2-3; the D call TRBD2 from the table was never checked on the DNA. TRBV21-1 is a pseudogene segment. This CDR3 comprises 19 residues. The CDR3 DNA sequence: TGTGCCAGCAGCAGATGCCTCCCGGGACTAGCGGGGAGCACAGATACGCAGTATTTT. Residues: CASSRCLPGLAGSTDTQYF.

This clone was seen only once. V usage is TRBV6-6 and J usage is TRBJ1-2; weak D call: TRBD1 (6 bases). Germline assignment: CDR1 MNHNY and CDR2 SVGAGI (reference sequence). Trimming took off 11 bases at V and 5 bases at J, with 21 bases between the two ends. The CDR3 runs 14 residues. The CDR3 coding sequence is TGTGCCGTAAACGACCAAGGGGGTAATTATGGCTACACCTTC. Translated, it gives CAVNDQGGNYGYTF.

The chain carries TRBV7-9 and TRBJ1-6, with D maybe TRBD1 (5 bases). V was trimmed by 4 bases and J by 11 bases, leaving 12 bases between them. The CDR3 loop spans 13 amino acids. CDR1 is SEHNR and CDR2 is FQNEAQ in the germline V gene (reference sequence). The CDR3 here is CASSSSGGTPLHF. Written as DNA, the CDR3 is TGTGCCAGCAGCTCCTCGGGGGGTACACCCCTCCACTTT.

The chain joins TRBV6-1 to TRBJ1-1, with D maybe TRBD1 (6 bases). The CDR3 runs to 15 residues. V lost 8 bases, J lost 1 base, and 17 bases lay in between. Germline CDR1 is MNHNS and CDR2 is SASEGT. For the CDR3, the DNA is TGTGCCAGCTTCCCCTCCGAGACAGGGAACACTGAAGCTTTCTTT. Translated, it gives CASFPSETGNTEAFF.

The J gene is TRBJ2-3, the V gene TRBV29-1, with 11 bases identical to TRBD2. This CDR3 region has 16 residues. In germline, CDR1 is SQVTM, CDR2 ANQGSEA. V was clipped by 3 bases and J by 3 bases; unmatched bases: 8. The CDR3 here is CSVEGVAGGWTDTQYF. CDR3 in DNA: TGCAGCGTTGAGGGGGTAGCGGGAGGGTGGACAGATACGCAGTATTTT.

Only one count was recorded for this clone. J is TRBJ1-1 and V is TRBV5-4; D call uncertain. Germline V lookup: CDR1 SGHNT, CDR2 YYREEE (reference sequence). This CDR3 is 14 amino acids long. V lost 4 bases to trimming and J lost 1 base, with 11 bases between them. CDR3 in DNA: TGTGCCAGCAGCCCGGAAGGGAGGAACACTGAAGCTTTCTTT. Protein: CASSPEGRNTEAFF.